This T cell receptor beta chain was retrieved from a study of blood T cell repertoires in COVID-19. Study at large: Samples taken during acute and convalescent COVID-19 were collected in the United States, Italy and Spain. Sources were T cells, B-cell-depleted T cells, or PBMCs; the material itself was cDNA or gDNA.

Original processing methods: Nucleated cell counts were estimated from reference gene primer amplification. Assay: immunoSEQ multiplex PCR; the TCRdb copy retains only in-frame clones and omits some. The DNA gave D and trimming, while V, J and clone size come from that table. The sample lists 160,000 or so clones; just over 90% were seen once. CDR1 and CDR2 (germline): MNHNY, SVGAGI (reference sequence). The CDR3 spans 16 residues. Trimming took 1 base from V and 6 from J; bases not matched to a gene: 9. Sequenced material: peripheral blood. The TCR comes from a man between 18 and 29 years old with acute or convalescent COVID-19. The chain uses TRBV6-6 and TRBJ1-3, with 7 bases identical to TRBD1. CDR3 protein: CASSYLLQGVENTIYF. The CDR3 DNA reads as TGTGCCAGCAGTTACTTACTCCAGGGGGTCGAAAACACCATATATTTT.